This is a list of T cell receptor beta chains from one sample in a study of early T cells in non-severe SARS-CoV-2 infection. MiXCR, applied by TCRdb to the 5' RACE reads, yields one record per CDR3 protein. The top ten hold 4.5% to 6% of the sample, which has tens of thousands of distinct CDR3 sequences, less than 7.5% seen once. The specimen sequenced was whole blood. These receptors were obtained from an adult who was a healthcare worker with PCR-confirmed SARS-CoV-2 infection or an uninfected control (not recorded which). Each CDR3 is given with its conserved first and last residue. Size is stated for part of the rows, as once, few or many counts, or as a class when the clone is expanded.

cdr3_length: 14; clone_size: few; v_call: TRBV12-3/TRBV12-4; cdr3_aa: CASSQLPQYEKLFF
cdr3_length: 16; clone_size: many; v_call: TRBV7-9; cdr3_aa: CASSLSLMEINYGYTF
cdr3_length: 16; clone_size: many; v_call: TRBV20-1; cdr3_aa: CSARSDGGLSGNTIYF
cdr3_length: 16; clone_size: many; v_call: TRBV4-2; cdr3_aa: CASSQDSYGLTWEQYF
cdr3_length: 15; clone_size: medium-sized; v_call: TRBV19; cdr3_aa: CASSIPSGGGYEQFF
cdr3_length: 14; clone_size: many; v_call: TRBV6-2/TRBV6-3; cdr3_aa: CASRGDTPNTEAFF
cdr3_length: 16; clone_size: .; v_call: TRBV6-5; cdr3_aa: CASSYSWASAIDTQYF
cdr3_length: 17; clone_size: .; v_call: TRBV5-4; cdr3_aa: CASSRGGDRGYQETQYF
cdr3_length: 16; clone_size: many; v_call: TRBV7-2; cdr3_aa: CASSLIGGGSDQPQHF
cdr3_length: 13; clone_size: many; v_call: TRBV6-2/TRBV6-3; cdr3_aa: CASSYPTGRGYTF
cdr3_length: 15; clone_size: many; v_call: TRBV19; cdr3_aa: CASSRDRHRNQPQHF
cdr3_length: 15; clone_size: many; v_call: TRBV7-3; cdr3_aa: CASSGKDRSNQPQHF
cdr3_length: 18; clone_size: many; v_call: TRBV4-3; cdr3_aa: CASSQVPQLAANTGELFF
cdr3_length: 18; clone_size: many; v_call: TRBV7-3; cdr3_aa: CASSPDRLAGGRSYEQYF
cdr3_length: 14; clone_size: few; v_call: TRBV7-2; cdr3_aa: CASSFPTGAETQYF
cdr3_length: 13; clone_size: .; v_call: TRBV3-1; cdr3_aa: CASSPRGGNEQFF
cdr3_length: 14; clone_size: many; v_call: TRBV27; cdr3_aa: CASSTTSSVDEQYF
cdr3_length: 14; clone_size: many; v_call: TRBV7-2; cdr3_aa: CASSLDVQVSEAFF
cdr3_length: 13; clone_size: .; v_call: TRBV5-1; cdr3_aa: CASSLILEGTQYF
cdr3_length: 13; clone_size: many; v_call: TRBV9; cdr3_aa: CASSVTVNYGYTF
cdr3_length: 14; clone_size: many; v_call: TRBV7-2; cdr3_aa: CASSSLFRGSEAFF
cdr3_length: 12; clone_size: many; v_call: TRBV7-2; cdr3_aa: CASSSSDGEQYF
cdr3_length: 14; clone_size: many; v_call: TRBV18; cdr3_aa: CASSQAGGDNEQFF
cdr3_length: 15; clone_size: .; v_call: TRBV5-1; cdr3_aa: CASSLGPGPDTEAFF
cdr3_length: 13; clone_size: few; v_call: TRBV28; cdr3_aa: CASSLSGHTEAFF
cdr3_length: 16; clone_size: many; v_call: TRBV24-1; cdr3_aa: CATSSPGTGGAETQYF
cdr3_length: 14; clone_size: few; v_call: TRBV6-1; cdr3_aa: CASGKLRRGNTIYF
cdr3_length: 14; clone_size: medium-sized; v_call: TRBV5-1; cdr3_aa: CASSVGQTTDTQYF
cdr3_length: 14; clone_size: many; v_call: TRBV12-3/TRBV12-4; cdr3_aa: CASVRDAQTGELFF
cdr3_length: 13; clone_size: many; v_call: TRBV7-6; cdr3_aa: CASSLNSDGEAFF
cdr3_length: 13; clone_size: many; v_call: TRBV9; cdr3_aa: CASSVSIGQPQHF
cdr3_length: 14; clone_size: many; v_call: TRBV2; cdr3_aa: CASSPHLTYNEQFF